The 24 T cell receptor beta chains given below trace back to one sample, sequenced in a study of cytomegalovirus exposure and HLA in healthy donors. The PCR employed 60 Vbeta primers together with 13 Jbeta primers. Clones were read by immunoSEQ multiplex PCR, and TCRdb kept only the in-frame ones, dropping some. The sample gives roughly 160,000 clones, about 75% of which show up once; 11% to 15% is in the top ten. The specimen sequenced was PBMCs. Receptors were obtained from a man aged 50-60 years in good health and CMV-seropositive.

The CDR3: CASTPLQGVGYTF. In DNA form, the CDR3 reads TGTGCCAGCACGCCCTTACAGGGGGTTGGCTACACCTTC. V usage is TRBV6-5 and J usage is TRBJ1-2; 8 bases are a match to TRBD1. CDR1 and CDR2 (germline): MNHEY, SVGAGI. Trimming took 7 bases from V and 7 from J; bases not matched to a gene: 8. CDR3 length: 13 residues.

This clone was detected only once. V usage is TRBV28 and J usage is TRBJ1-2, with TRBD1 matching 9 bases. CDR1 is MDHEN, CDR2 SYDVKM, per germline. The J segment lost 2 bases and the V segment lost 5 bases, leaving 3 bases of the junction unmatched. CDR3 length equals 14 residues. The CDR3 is CASSTGGENYGYTF. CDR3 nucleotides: TGTGCCAGCAGTACAGGGGGCGAAAACTATGGCTACACCTTC.

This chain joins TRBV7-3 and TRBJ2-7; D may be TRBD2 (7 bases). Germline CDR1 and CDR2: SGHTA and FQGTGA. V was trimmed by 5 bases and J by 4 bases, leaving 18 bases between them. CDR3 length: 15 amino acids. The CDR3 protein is CASSPWGGRQYEQYF. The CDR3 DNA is TGTGCCAGCAGCCCCTGGGGGGGGCGTCAGTACGAGCAGTACTTC.

CDR3 DNA sequence: TGTGCCAGCAGCGGACAGGGGATGTACGAGCAGTACTTC. This translates into CASSGQGMYEQYF. This chain links TRBV7-9 with TRBJ2-7; the match to TRBD1 covers 9 bases. With 5 bases clipped from V and 4 bases from J, the junction kept 3 bases outside the gene matches. The CDR3 has 13 residues. Germline CDR1 and CDR2: SEHNR and FQNEAQ (reference sequence). Combining the CDR3 with reference TRBV7-9 and TRBJ2-7 gives the whole variable domain DTGVSQNPRHKITKRGQNVTFRCDPISEHNRLYWYRQTLGQGPEFLTYFQNEAQLEKSRLLSDRFSAERPKGSFSTLEIQRTEQGDSAMYLCASSGQGMYEQYFGPGTRLTVT.

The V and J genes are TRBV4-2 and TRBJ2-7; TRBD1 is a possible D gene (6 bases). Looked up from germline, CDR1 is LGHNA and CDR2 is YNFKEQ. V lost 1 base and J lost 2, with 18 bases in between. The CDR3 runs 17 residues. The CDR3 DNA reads TGTGCCAGCAGCCAAGTCCCCCGGGACACCAGTCCCTACGAGCAGTACTTC. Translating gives CASSQVPRDTSPYEQYF.

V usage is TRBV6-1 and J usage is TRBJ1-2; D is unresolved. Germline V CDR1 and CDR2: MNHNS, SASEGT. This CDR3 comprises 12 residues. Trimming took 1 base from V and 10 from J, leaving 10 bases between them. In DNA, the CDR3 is TGTGCCAGCAGTGAAGAATTAACTTACTACACCTTC. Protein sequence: CASSEELTYYTF.

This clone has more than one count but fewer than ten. The DNA for the CDR3 is TGTGCCAGCTCACCAGCACAGTCGAACACCGGGGAGCTGTTTTTT. It codes for CASSPAQSNTGELFF. V is TRBV18 and J is TRBJ2-2, with unresolved D. Trimming removed 2 bases at V and 0 bases at J, with 7 bases between. Germline V CDR1 and CDR2: KGHSH, LQKENI. This CDR3 has 15 amino acids.

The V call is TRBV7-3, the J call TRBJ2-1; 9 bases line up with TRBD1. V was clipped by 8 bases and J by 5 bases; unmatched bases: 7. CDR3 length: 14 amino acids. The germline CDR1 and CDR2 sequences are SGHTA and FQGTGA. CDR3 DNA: TGTGCCAGCGCCCAGGGACAGGGACACAATGAGCAGTTCTTC. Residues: CASAQGQGHNEQFF. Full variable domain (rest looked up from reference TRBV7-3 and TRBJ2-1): GAGVSQTPSNKVTEKGKYVELRCDPISGHTALYWYRQSLGQGPEFLIYFQGTGAADDSGLPNDRFFAVRPEGSVSTLKIQRTERGDSAVYLCASAQGQGHNEQFFGPGTRLTVL.

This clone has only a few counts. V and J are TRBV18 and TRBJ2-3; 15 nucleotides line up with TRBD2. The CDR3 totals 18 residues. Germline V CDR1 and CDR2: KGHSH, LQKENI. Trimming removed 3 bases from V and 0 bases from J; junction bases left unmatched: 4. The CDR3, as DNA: TGTGCCAGCTCACCCGGACTAGCGGGGGGGACTAGCACAGATACGCAGTATTTT. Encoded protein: CASSPGLAGGTSTDTQYF.

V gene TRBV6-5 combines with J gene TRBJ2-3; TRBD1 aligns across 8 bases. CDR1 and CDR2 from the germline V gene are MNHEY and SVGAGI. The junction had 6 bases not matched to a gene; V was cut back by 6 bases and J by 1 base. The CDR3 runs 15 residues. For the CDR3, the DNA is TGTGCCAGCAGCATCAGGGGGCGAGGCACAGATACGCAGTATTTT. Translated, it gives CASSIRGRGTDTQYF.

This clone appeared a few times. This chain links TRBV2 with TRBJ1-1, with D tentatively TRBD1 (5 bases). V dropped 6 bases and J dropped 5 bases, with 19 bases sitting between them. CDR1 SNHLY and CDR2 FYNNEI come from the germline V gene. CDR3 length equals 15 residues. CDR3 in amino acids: CASSHVHDRETEAFF. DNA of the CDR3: TGTGCCAGCAGCCACGTCCACGACAGAGAGACTGAAGCTTTCTTT.

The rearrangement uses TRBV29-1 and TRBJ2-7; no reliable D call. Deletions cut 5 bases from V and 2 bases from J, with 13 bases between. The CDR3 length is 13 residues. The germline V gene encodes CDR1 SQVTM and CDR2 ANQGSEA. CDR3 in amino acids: CSVRENSPYEQYF. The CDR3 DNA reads TGCAGCGTTCGTGAGAATAGCCCCTACGAGCAGTACTTC.

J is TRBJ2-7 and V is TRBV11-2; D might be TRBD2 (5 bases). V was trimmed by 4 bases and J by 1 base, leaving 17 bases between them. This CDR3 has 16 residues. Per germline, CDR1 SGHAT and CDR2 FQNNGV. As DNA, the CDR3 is TGTGCCAGCAGCTCGCCCGCGACAACGGGATCCTACGAGCAGTACTTC. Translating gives CASSSPATTGSYEQYF.

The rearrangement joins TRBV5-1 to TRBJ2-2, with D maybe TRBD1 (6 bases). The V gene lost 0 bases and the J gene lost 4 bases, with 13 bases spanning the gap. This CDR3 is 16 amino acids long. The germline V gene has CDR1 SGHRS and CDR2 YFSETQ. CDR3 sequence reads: CASSLGAGDITGELFF. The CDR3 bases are TGCGCCAGCAGCTTGGGGGCAGGGGATATCACCGGGGAGCTGTTTTTT.

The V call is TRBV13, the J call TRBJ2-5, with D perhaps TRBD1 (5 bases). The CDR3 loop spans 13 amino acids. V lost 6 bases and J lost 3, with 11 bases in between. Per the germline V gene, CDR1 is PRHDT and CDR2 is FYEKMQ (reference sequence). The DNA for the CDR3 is TGTGCCAGCAGAAGGGGCTCGAAAGAGACCCAGTACTTC. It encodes CASRRGSKETQYF.

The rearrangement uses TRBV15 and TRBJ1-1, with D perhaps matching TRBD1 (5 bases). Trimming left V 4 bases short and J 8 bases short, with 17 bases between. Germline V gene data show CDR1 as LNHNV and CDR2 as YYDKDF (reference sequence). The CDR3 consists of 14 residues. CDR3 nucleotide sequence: TGTGCCACCAGCACCTATATCGGGGGGGTGGAAGCTTTCTTT. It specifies CATSTYIGGVEAFF.

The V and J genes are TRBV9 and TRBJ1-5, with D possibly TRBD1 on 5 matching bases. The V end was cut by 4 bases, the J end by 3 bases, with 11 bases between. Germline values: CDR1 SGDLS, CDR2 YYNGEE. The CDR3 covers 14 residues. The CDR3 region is CASSPGQVNQPQHF. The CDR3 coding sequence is TGTGCCAGCAGCCCCGGACAAGTCAATCAGCCCCAGCATTTT.

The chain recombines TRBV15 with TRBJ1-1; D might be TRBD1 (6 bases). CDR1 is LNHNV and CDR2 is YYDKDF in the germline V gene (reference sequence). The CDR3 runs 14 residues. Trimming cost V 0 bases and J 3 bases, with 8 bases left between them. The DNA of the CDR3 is TGTGCCACCAGCAGAGACAGGGGATACACTGAAGCTTTCTTT. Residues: CATSRDRGYTEAFF.

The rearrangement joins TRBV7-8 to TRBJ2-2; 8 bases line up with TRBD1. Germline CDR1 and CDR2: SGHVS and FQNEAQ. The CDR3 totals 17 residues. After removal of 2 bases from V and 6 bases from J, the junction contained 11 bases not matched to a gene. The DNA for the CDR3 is TGTGCCAGCAGCTTACCTCTCCGGACAGGGCGGGCCGGGGAGCTGTTTTTT. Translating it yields CASSLPLRTGRAGELFF. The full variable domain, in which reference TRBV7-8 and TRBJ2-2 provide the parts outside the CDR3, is GAGVSQSPRYKVAKRGQDVALRCDPISGHVSLFWYQQALGQGPEFLTYFQNEAQLDKSGLPSDRFFAERPEGSVSTLKIQRTQQEDSAVYLCASSLPLRTGRAGELFFGEGSRLTVL.

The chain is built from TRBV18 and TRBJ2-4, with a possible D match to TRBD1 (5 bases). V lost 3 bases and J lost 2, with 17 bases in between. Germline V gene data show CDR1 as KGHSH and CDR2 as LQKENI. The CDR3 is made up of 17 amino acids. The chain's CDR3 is CASSPLGVGASKNIQYF. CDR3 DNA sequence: TGTGCCAGCTCACCGCTCGGAGTAGGGGCATCCAAAAACATTCAGTACTTC.

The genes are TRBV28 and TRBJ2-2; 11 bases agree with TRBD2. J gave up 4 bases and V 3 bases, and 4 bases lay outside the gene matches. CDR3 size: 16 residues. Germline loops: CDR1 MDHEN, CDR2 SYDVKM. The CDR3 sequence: CASSFRLAGGTGELFF. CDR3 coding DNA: TGTGCCAGCAGTTTCAGGCTAGCGGGGGGCACCGGGGAGCTGTTTTTT.

The CDR3 DNA follows: TGTGCCAGCAGTGAAACCCGACTAGCGGGGGGCAGGGATGAGCAGTTCTTC. Translated, it gives CASSETRLAGGRDEQFF. This chain joins TRBV6-1 and TRBJ2-1; 13 bases are shared with TRBD2. Trimming took 2 bases from V and 8 from J; bases not matched to a gene: 9. The CDR3 totals 17 residues. Germline CDR1 is MNHNS and CDR2 is SASEGT.

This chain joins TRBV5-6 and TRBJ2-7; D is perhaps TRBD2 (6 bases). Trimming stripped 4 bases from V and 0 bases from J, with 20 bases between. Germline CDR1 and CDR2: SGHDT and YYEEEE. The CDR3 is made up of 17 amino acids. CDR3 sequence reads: CASSPGSRESVSYEQYF. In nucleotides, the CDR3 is TGTGCCAGCAGCCCCGGGAGCAGGGAGAGCGTCTCCTACGAGCAGTACTTC.

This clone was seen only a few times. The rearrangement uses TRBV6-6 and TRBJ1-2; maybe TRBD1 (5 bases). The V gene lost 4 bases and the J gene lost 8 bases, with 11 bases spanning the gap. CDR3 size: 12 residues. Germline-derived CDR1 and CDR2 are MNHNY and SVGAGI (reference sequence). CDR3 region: CASSFVGAGYTF. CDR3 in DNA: TGTGCCAGCAGTTTCGTTGGGGCCGGCTACACCTTC.